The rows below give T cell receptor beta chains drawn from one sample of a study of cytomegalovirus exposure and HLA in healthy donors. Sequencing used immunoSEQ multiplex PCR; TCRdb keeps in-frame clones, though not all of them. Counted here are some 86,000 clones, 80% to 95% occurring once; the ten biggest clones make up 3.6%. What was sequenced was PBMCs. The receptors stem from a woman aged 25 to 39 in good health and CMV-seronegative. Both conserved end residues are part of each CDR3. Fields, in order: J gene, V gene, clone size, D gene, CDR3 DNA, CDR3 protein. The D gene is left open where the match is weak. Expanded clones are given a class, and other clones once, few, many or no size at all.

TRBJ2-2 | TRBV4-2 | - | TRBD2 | TGTGCCAGCAGCGCACGGACTAGCGGGAGTTCGACCGGGGAGCTGTTTTTT | CASSARTSGSSTGELFF
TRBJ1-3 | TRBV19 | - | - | TGTGCCAGTAGTAGTAAAGCCTCTGGAAACACCATATATTTT | CASSSKASGNTIYF
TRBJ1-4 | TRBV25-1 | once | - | TGTGCCAGCAGTATCTACGGTGAAAAACTGTTTTTT | CASSIYGEKLFF
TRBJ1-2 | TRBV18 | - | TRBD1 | TGTGCCAGCACTGGACAGGGCCAGGACTATGGCTACACCTTC | CASTGQGQDYGYTF
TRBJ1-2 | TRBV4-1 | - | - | TGCGCCAGCAGCCCCCTCCACGACAGGCGCTATGGCTACACCTTC | CASSPLHDRRYGYTF
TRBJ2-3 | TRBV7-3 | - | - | TGTGCCAGCAGCTTGACAGCCCAAAGCACAGATACGCAGTATTTT | CASSLTAQSTDTQYF
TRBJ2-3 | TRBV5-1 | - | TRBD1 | TGCGCCAGCAGCCCTGACAGGGTAGGCGATACGCAGTATTTT | CASSPDRVGDTQYF
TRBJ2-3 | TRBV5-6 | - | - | TGTGCCAGCAGCTTGACAGGGGGAGGGGGCACAGATACGCAGTATTTT | CASSLTGGGGTDTQYF
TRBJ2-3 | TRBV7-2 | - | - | TGTGCCAGCAGCTTAGACTCCTCTTCCACAGATACGCAGTATTTT | CASSLDSSSTDTQYF
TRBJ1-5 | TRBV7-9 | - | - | TGTGCCAGCAGCTTCGGCAATCAGCCCCAGCATTTT | CASSFGNQPQHF
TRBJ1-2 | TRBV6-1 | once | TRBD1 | TGTGCCAGCAGGCCACAGGGGAACTATGGCTACACCTTC | CASRPQGNYGYTF
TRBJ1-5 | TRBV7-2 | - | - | TGTGCCAGCAGCTCCTCGGGTGTCCAGCCCCAGCATTTT | CASSSSGVQPQHF
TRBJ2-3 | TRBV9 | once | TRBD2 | TGTGCCAGCAGCCCCGGGACTAGCGGGGGCGTCGATACGCAGTATTTT | CASSPGTSGGVDTQYF